This is a list of T cell receptor beta chains from one sample in a study of cytomegalovirus exposure and HLA in healthy donors. Assay used: immunoSEQ multiplex PCR; TCRdb lists only in-frame clones, some missing. Seen here are approximately 210,000 clones, around 86% observed once, and the top ten hold roughly 1.8%. Sequenced input: PBMCs. These receptors all come from a woman between 18 and 29 years old in good health and CMV-seronegative. Each CDR3 is given with its conserved first and last residue. Clone size appears in some rows only: once, few, many, or a class for an expanded clone.

V gene: TRBV2
clone size: -
J gene: TRBJ2-5
CDR3 protein: CASESQPGLAGKTQYF

V gene: TRBV7-8
clone size: few
J gene: TRBJ2-1
CDR3 protein: CASSAGTSGYNEQFF

V gene: TRBV29-1
clone size: -
J gene: TRBJ1-2
CDR3 protein: CSVETKPYYGYTF

V gene: TRBV2
clone size: -
J gene: TRBJ2-6
CDR3 protein: CATGTTWTSGANVLTF

V gene: TRBV5-5
clone size: -
J gene: TRBJ1-1
CDR3 protein: CASSFRTGGGTEAFF

V gene: TRBV6-1
clone size: -
J gene: TRBJ1-5
CDR3 protein: CASSDHNQPQHF

V gene: TRBV18
clone size: -
J gene: TRBJ1-6
CDR3 protein: CASSPTTGVVSPLHF

V gene: TRBV5-1
clone size: -
J gene: TRBJ2-6
CDR3 protein: CASSLVGSGGALGANVLTF

V gene: TRBV11-2
clone size: once
J gene: TRBJ2-7
CDR3 protein: CASSLEAGASYEQYF

V gene: TRBV11-2
clone size: -
J gene: TRBJ1-5
CDR3 protein: CASSIGDRGNQPQHF

V gene: TRBV5-1
clone size: -
J gene: TRBJ2-5
CDR3 protein: CASSLGLFAEQETQYF

V gene: TRBV9
clone size: -
J gene: TRBJ2-2
CDR3 protein: CASSVSLPGELFF

V gene: TRBV4-1
clone size: -
J gene: TRBJ2-7
CDR3 protein: CASSQDLSGGWYF

V gene: TRBV7-2
clone size: -
J gene: TRBJ2-7
CDR3 protein: CASSLALRTGLEQYF

V gene: TRBV6-5
clone size: -
J gene: TRBJ1-1
CDR3 protein: CASRRQGRTEAFF

V gene: TRBV4-2
clone size: -
J gene: TRBJ2-5
CDR3 protein: CASSQGEGGGETQYF

V gene: TRBV7-2
clone size: -
J gene: TRBJ1-2
CDR3 protein: CASSSNAGRGGYTF

V gene: TRBV5-6
clone size: -
J gene: TRBJ2-1
CDR3 protein: CASSLHLTGTIGNEQFF

V gene: TRBV18
clone size: -
J gene: TRBJ2-5
CDR3 protein: CASSPPGSPETQYF

V gene: TRBV11-2
clone size: -
J gene: TRBJ2-5
CDR3 protein: CASRGGSGDQETQYF

V gene: TRBV30
clone size: -
J gene: TRBJ2-2
CDR3 protein: CAWRTGTSGSYTGELFF

V gene: TRBV27
clone size: -
J gene: TRBJ1-1
CDR3 protein: CASSSTGTEAFF

V gene: TRBV5-4
clone size: -
J gene: TRBJ2-1
CDR3 protein: CASSPIRWTSGRAANEQFF

V gene: TRBV5-4
clone size: -
J gene: TRBJ2-5
CDR3 protein: CASSSSRVAQETQYF

V gene: TRBV7-6
clone size: -
J gene: TRBJ2-1
CDR3 protein: CASSLVGQEPYNEQFF

V gene: TRBV11-3
clone size: -
J gene: TRBJ2-7
CDR3 protein: CASSLAGRTSVQYF

V gene: TRBV5-1
clone size: -
J gene: TRBJ2-2
CDR3 protein: CASSPDSANTGELFF

V gene: TRBV27
clone size: -
J gene: TRBJ2-3
CDR3 protein: CASSLIVTDTQYF

V gene: TRBV11-1
clone size: -
J gene: TRBJ2-7
CDR3 protein: CASSWNGRGSDEQYF

V gene: TRBV6-1
clone size: -
J gene: TRBJ2-7
CDR3 protein: CASFQAGASYEQYF

V gene: TRBV5-1
clone size: -
J gene: TRBJ2-7
CDR3 protein: CASSVDYLLEQYF

V gene: TRBV4-1
clone size: few
J gene: TRBJ1-1
CDR3 protein: CASSQAGVRTEAFF

V gene: TRBV25-1
clone size: -
J gene: TRBJ2-1
CDR3 protein: CASSESQLAGQDEQFF

V gene: TRBV29-1
clone size: -
J gene: TRBJ1-2
CDR3 protein: CSVNRDYGYTF

V gene: TRBV7-8
clone size: -
J gene: TRBJ2-3
CDR3 protein: CASQEGLGTDTQYF

V gene: TRBV7-9
clone size: once
J gene: TRBJ1-4
CDR3 protein: CASSLWTGFNEKLFF

V gene: TRBV11-1
clone size: -
J gene: TRBJ1-1
CDR3 protein: CASSLYMNTEAFF

V gene: TRBV5-4
clone size: -
J gene: TRBJ2-5
CDR3 protein: CASSFGQTQETQYF

V gene: TRBV9
clone size: -
J gene: TRBJ2-3
CDR3 protein: CASSVEAGGTDTQYF

V gene: TRBV11-2
clone size: -
J gene: TRBJ2-7
CDR3 protein: CASSLQGSYEQYF

V gene: TRBV7-2
clone size: -
J gene: TRBJ2-5
CDR3 protein: CASSMTGTQYF

V gene: TRBV7-3
clone size: -
J gene: TRBJ2-1
CDR3 protein: CASSLGTGEYNEQFF

V gene: TRBV30
clone size: -
J gene: TRBJ2-7
CDR3 protein: CAHTTGVEQYF

V gene: TRBV2
clone size: once
J gene: TRBJ2-5
CDR3 protein: CASSKGKLAEETQYF

V gene: TRBV5-1
clone size: -
J gene: TRBJ2-2
CDR3 protein: CASSLGHTNTGELFF

V gene: TRBV21-1
clone size: once
J gene: TRBJ1-1
CDR3 protein: CAPREKGAPEAFF

V gene: TRBV7-3
clone size: -
J gene: TRBJ1-1
CDR3 protein: CASSLNYRDRAFF

V gene: TRBV5-1
clone size: -
J gene: TRBJ1-6
CDR3 protein: CASSPEGSYNSPLHF

V gene: TRBV28
clone size: -
J gene: TRBJ2-2
CDR3 protein: CASSFNRAAGELFF

V gene: TRBV7-8
clone size: once
J gene: TRBJ2-3
CDR3 protein: CASSLDRTDTQYF

V gene: TRBV6-5
clone size: -
J gene: TRBJ1-5
CDR3 protein: CASSYSISADQPQHF

V gene: TRBV11-2
clone size: -
J gene: -
CDR3 protein: CASSTRQGVHYEQYF

V gene: TRBV4-1
clone size: -
J gene: TRBJ2-5
CDR3 protein: CASSRRLAGGETQYF

V gene: TRBV21-1
clone size: once
J gene: TRBJ2-3
CDR3 protein: CASTTTWRLIPSTDTQYF

V gene: TRBV6-1
clone size: -
J gene: TRBJ1-2
CDR3 protein: CASSAWTDYGYTF